This T cell receptor (beta chain) was documented in a study of read filtering for tumor transcriptome and immune sequencing. Study overall: Patients were about 17 male and some 15 female, mean age around 70 years, range 47 to 80. DNase treatment preceded whole-transcriptome library preparation.

From about 400 ng of RNA, a library with molecular barcoded alpha/delta and beta/gamma adaptors was made. TCRdb re-derived calls from the reads in MiXCR, one entry per CDR3 protein. The table shows roughly 90,000 distinct CDR3 sequences, with roughly a fifth occurring only once. Study results and limitations: Correlation between methods rose after single-read clonotypes were removed.

Points on this clonotype: Its antigen is unidentified.

Germline V gene lookup returns CDR1 SNHLY and CDR2 FYNNEI. V was pared by 6 bases and J by 7 bases, with 13 bases of the junction left unmatched. CDR3 length: 15 residues. Specimen: a population of CD138-negative cells sorted from bone marrow. The receptor's source is a donor at least 40 years old with multiple myeloma. The V and J genes are TRBV2 and TRBJ2-5, with 8 nucleotides matching TRBD1. CDR3 nucleotide sequence: TGTGCCAGCAGAGAGAGCAGGACAGGGATGAGGACCCAGTACTTC. It yields the protein CASRESRTGMRTQYF.